These 14 T cell receptor beta chains were sequenced from one sample in a study of cytomegalovirus exposure and HLA in healthy donors. Clones were sequenced by immunoSEQ multiplex PCR, and TCRdb holds only the in-frame ones, with some missing. This sample has about 250,000 clones, with roughly 84% found just once. Sequencing was performed on PBMCs. The origin of the receptors is a man between 18 and 29 years old in good health and CMV-seropositive.

This sequence joins TRBV4-2 and TRBJ2-7; 7 bases agree with TRBD1. The CDR3 covers 15 residues. The V and J ends lost 0 bases and 3 bases, in that order; junction bases with no gene match: 5. Germline V gene lookup returns CDR1 LGHNA and CDR2 YNFKEQ. This CDR3 is CASSQDRQGIYEQYF. CDR3 nucleotides: TGTGCCAGCAGCCAAGATCGACAGGGTATCTACGAGCAGTACTTC.

This rearrangement joins TRBV4-1 to TRBJ2-1; D is uncertain. V lost 1 base to trimming and J lost 4 bases, with 5 bases between them. Germline loops: CDR1 MGHRA, CDR2 YSYEKL. The CDR3 covers 13 residues. The CDR3 spells CASSQGAYNEQFF. The CDR3 DNA is TGCGCCAGCAGCCAAGGAGCGTACAATGAGCAGTTCTTC.

The chain joins TRBV6-5 to TRBJ2-7; the match to TRBD2 covers 10 bases. The trim removed 0 bases at V and 5 bases at J, leaving 4 bases unmatched. This CDR3 spans 15 amino acids. Germline assignment: CDR1 MNHEY and CDR2 SVGAGI. This CDR3 reads CASSYSVLAGDEQYF. CDR3 DNA: TGTGCCAGCAGTTACTCGGTGCTAGCGGGAGACGAGCAGTACTTC.

The chain uses TRBV21-1 and TRBJ1-5; the table gives TRBD1 as D, unverified against the DNA. TRBV21-1 represents a pseudogene. The CDR3 has 13 amino acids. CDR3 sequence reads: CASSNQGNQPQHF. In nucleotides, the CDR3 is TGTGCCAGCAGCAACCAGGGGAATCAGCCCCAGCATTTT.

The chain links TRBV28 to TRBJ2-6, with TRBD1 as a possible D gene (6 bases). CDR1 and CDR2 from the germline V gene are MDHEN and SYDVKM. CDR3 length: 14 residues. Trimming took off 10 bases at V and 0 bases at J, with 10 bases between the two ends. The chain's CDR3 is CATDRISGANVLTF. CDR3 bases: TGTGCCACCGACAGGATCTCTGGGGCCAACGTCCTGACTTTC.

This sequence joins TRBV12-5 and TRBJ1-5, with D hard to call. CDR3 length equals 14 residues. Trimming removed 6 bases from V and 3 bases from J, with 12 bases in between. In germline, CDR1 is LGHNT, CDR2 FRNRAP. As DNA, the CDR3 is TGTGCTAGTGGCTCCGGGCAGTACAATCAGCCCCAGCATTTT. Amino acids: CASGSGQYNQPQHF.

CDR3 residues: CASSLARGRLQETQYF. CDR3 bases: TGCGCCAGCAGCTTGGCCAGGGGCAGGTTACAAGAGACCCAGTACTTC. The chain is built from TRBV5-1 and TRBJ2-5, with D possibly matching TRBD1 (6 bases). V was pared by 0 bases and J by 2 bases, with 14 bases between. The CDR3 length is 16 residues. Germline CDR1 reads SGHRS; CDR2 reads YFSETQ. The complete variable domain, with remaining parts taken from reference TRBV5-1 and TRBJ2-5, reads KAGVTQTPRYLIKTRGQQVTLSCSPISGHRSVSWYQQTPGQGLQFLFEYFSETQRNKGNFPGRFSGRQFSNSRSEMNVSTLELGDSALYLCASSLARGRLQETQYFGPGTRLLVL.

The rearrangement joins TRBV6-5 to TRBJ1-2, with 9 bases aligning to TRBD1. The CDR3 runs to 15 residues. The trim removed 6 bases at V and 4 bases at J, leaving 9 bases unmatched. Germline-derived CDR1 and CDR2 are MNHEY and SVGAGI. As DNA, the CDR3 is TGTGCCAGCAGGGGGACAGGGATCCGAGGCTATGGCTACACCTTC. It specifies CASRGTGIRGYGYTF.

The chain's CDR3 is CASSYRWAGLSYEQYF. CDR3 sequence (DNA): TGTGCCAGCAGTTACCGTTGGGCGGGGTTGTCCTACGAGCAGTACTTC. This chain joins TRBV6-5 and TRBJ2-7; maybe TRBD2 (6 bases). The germline V and J ends were trimmed by 2 bases and 1 base, with 15 bases remaining between them. CDR3 length equals 16 residues. Per the germline V gene, CDR1 is MNHEY and CDR2 is SVGAGI.

This chain links TRBV6-5 with TRBJ1-5; D is ambiguous. The V and J ends lost 6 bases and 3 bases respectively, with 9 bases between them. Germline CDR1 is MNHEY and CDR2 is SVGAGI. CDR3 length: 13 amino acids. The CDR3 coding sequence is TGTGCCAGCAGCAGACGGGACAATCAGCCCCAGCATTTT. Translating gives CASSRRDNQPQHF.

Of note for this clone: The same CDR3 is also encoded by other DNA sequences in this sample. This chain uses TRBV5-1 with TRBJ2-3; D is undetermined. Per the germline V gene, CDR1 is SGHRS and CDR2 is YFSETQ. V lost 2 bases to trimming and J lost 1 base, with 2 bases between them. The CDR3 is 12 residues long. DNA for the CDR3: TGCGCCAGCAGCTTTGGCACAGATACGCAGTATTTT. It specifies CASSFGTDTQYF.

In this sample, this clone turned up once. This chain connects TRBV5-4 to TRBJ2-3; 11 bases align to TRBD2. The CDR3 loop spans 17 amino acids. The germline gives CDR1 SGHNT, CDR2 YYREEE (reference sequence). With V trimmed by 4 bases and J by 4 bases, 11 bases remained unmatched. CDR3 nucleotide sequence: TGTGCCAGCAGCGAACGACTAGCGGGATACCGCCCAGATACGCAGTATTTT. The encoded protein is CASSERLAGYRPDTQYF.

CDR3: CATSKRLAENTGELFF. The CDR3, as DNA: TGTGCCACCAGCAAACGACTAGCGGAGAACACCGGGGAGCTGTTTTTT. The V and J genes are TRBV15 and TRBJ2-2; 9 nucleotides agree with TRBD2. The CDR3 consists of 16 residues. Germline CDR1 LNHNV, CDR2 YYDKDF (reference sequence). J lost 1 base, V lost 4 bases, and 4 bases had no gene match.

The V call is TRBV7-9, the J call TRBJ2-2; 7 bases are a match to TRBD2. The CDR3 has 17 residues. CDR1 and CDR2 (germline): SEHNR, FQNEAQ (reference sequence). Unmatched junction bases numbered 12, after V lost 2 bases and J lost 6 bases. The DNA for the CDR3 is TGTGCCAGCAGCTTATCTAGCGGCCCCGGGTACGCCGGGGAGCTGTTTTTT. Protein product: CASSLSSGPGYAGELFF.